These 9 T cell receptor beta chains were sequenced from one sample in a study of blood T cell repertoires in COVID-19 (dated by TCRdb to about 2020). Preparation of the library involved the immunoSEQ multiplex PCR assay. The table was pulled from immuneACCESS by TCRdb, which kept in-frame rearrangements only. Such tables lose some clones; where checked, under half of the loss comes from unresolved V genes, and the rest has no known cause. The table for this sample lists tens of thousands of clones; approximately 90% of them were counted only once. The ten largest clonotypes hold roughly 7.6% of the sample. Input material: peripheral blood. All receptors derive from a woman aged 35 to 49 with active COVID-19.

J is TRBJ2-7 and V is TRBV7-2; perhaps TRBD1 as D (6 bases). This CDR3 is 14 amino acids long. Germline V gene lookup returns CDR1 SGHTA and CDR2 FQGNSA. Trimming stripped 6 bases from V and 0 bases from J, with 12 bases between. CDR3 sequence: CASSSNRASYEQYF. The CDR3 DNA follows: TGTGCCAGCAGTTCCAACAGGGCCTCCTACGAGCAGTACTTC.

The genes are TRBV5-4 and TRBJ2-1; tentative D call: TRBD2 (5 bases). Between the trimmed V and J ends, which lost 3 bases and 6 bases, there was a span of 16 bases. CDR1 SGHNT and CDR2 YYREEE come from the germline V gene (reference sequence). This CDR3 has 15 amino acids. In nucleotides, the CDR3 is TGTGCCAGCAGCTCACTGGACTCCCGGCCCAATGAGCAGTTCTTC. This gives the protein CASSSLDSRPNEQFF.

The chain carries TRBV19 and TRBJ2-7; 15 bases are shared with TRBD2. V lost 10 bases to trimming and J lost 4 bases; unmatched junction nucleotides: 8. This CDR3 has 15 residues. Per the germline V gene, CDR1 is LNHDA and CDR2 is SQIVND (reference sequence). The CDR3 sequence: CATGTSGGPMYEQYF. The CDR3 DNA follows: TGTGCCACAGGGACTAGCGGGGGGCCGATGTACGAGCAGTACTTC.

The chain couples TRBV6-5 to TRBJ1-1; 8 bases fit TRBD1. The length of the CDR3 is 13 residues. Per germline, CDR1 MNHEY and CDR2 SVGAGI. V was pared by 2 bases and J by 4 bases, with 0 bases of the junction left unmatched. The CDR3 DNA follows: TGTGCCAGCAGTTACACAGGGGGCACTGAAGCTTTCTTT. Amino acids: CASSYTGGTEAFF.

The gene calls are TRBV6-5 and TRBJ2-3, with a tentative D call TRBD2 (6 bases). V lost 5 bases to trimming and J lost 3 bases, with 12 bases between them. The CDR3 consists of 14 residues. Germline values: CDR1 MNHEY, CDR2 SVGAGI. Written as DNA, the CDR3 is TGTGCCAGCAGTCAGGCTAGCGCTACAGATACGCAGTATTTT. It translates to CASSQASATDTQYF.

CDR3 DNA sequence: TGTGCCAGCAGCTTTGCCGGGACTACCAAAGAGACCCAGTACTTC. This encodes CASSFAGTTKETQYF. The chain has TRBV11-1 and TRBJ2-5, with 7 bases lining up with TRBD2. The CDR3 extends over 15 amino acids. The trim removed 3 bases at V and 3 bases at J, leaving 7 bases unmatched. From germline, CDR1 is SGHAT and CDR2 FQDESV (reference sequence). The complete variable domain, with remaining parts taken from reference TRBV11-1 and TRBJ2-5, reads EAEVAQSPRYKITEKSQAVAFWCDPISGHATLYWYRQILGQGPELLVQFQDESVVDDSQLPKDRFSAERLKGVDSTLKIQPAELGDSAMYLCASSFAGTTKETQYFGPGTRLLVL.

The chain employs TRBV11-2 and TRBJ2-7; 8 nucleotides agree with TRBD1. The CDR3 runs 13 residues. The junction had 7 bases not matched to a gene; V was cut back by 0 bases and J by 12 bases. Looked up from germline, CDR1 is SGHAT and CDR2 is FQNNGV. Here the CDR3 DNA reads TGTGCCAGCAGCTTAGAAACAGGGGGTCGGACGTACTTC. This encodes CASSLETGGRTYF.

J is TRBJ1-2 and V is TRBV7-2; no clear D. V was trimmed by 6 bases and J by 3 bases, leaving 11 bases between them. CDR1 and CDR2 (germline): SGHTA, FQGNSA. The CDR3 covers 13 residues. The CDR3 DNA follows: TGTGCCAGCAGTTCGGGTCTTGACTATGGCTACACCTTC. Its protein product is CASSSGLDYGYTF.

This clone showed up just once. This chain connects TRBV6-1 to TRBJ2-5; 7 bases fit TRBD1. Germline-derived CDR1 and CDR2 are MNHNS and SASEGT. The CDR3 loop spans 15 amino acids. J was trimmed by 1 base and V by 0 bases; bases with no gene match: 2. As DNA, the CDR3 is TGTGCCAGCAGTGAAGCCGGGACAGCCCAAGAGACCCAGTACTTC. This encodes CASSEAGTAQETQYF.